This TCR beta chain is drawn from a study of cytomegalovirus exposure and HLA in healthy donors. Study-wide context: It was reported in a later analysis that the same platform had been used for the 120 validation repertoires as for the roughly 700 first-cohort repertoires. Study outcomes and limitations: CMV antigen specificity was confirmed in vitro for a few CMV-associated chains. The study labeled under 200 TCR beta chains cytomegalovirus-associated.

Germline-derived CDR1 and CDR2 are SGHAT and FQNNGV. J gave up 3 bases and V 5 bases, and 14 bases lay outside the gene matches. The CDR3 spans 19 residues. Of note for this clone: Its cognate antigen is unknown.

Donors were drawn from the 120-subject validation cohort, separate from the 666-subject first cohort. TCRdb keeps only in-frame clones here, not all; method: immunoSEQ multiplex PCR. The data contain 140,000 to 150,000 clones, 94% of them singletons. The V call is TRBV11-2, the J call TRBJ2-5, with 14 bases matching TRBD2. Specimen: PBMCs. The receptor's source is a man aged 18 to 30 in good health and CMV-seropositive. The CDR3 nucleotides read TGTGCCAGCAGCCCCCGCATGGTTCTGGGACTAGCGGGGGAAGAGACCCAGTACTTC. Translation gives CASSPRMVLGLAGEETQYF.